The present entry profiles one T cell receptor (beta chain) with its context. This sample stems from a study of blood T cell repertoires in COVID-19. Overall study: Samples taken during acute and convalescent COVID-19 were collected in the United States, Italy and Spain. T cells, B-cell-depleted T cells, or PBMCs provided the cDNA or gDNA that served as material.

Patients of the Seattle cohort, enrolled during active infection, were followed longitudinally. Authors' methods: By means of reference gene primer amplification, nucleated cell counts were estimated. Profiling relied on immunoSEQ multiplex PCR, and the TCRdb table lists in-frame clones only, not all of them. For V, J and clone size, that table is used; D and trimming come from the DNA. The table includes 150,000 to 190,000 clones, around 83% detected once. Sequenced material: peripheral blood. This sequence was found in a woman aged 55-70 years with COVID-19, enrolled during active disease.

The CDR3 DNA is TGTGCCAGCAGCCTTAACGGGGGAAATGAAAAACTGTTTTTT. Translated, it gives CASSLNGGNEKLFF. The V gene is TRBV3-1 (or the pseudogene TRBV3-2), the J gene TRBJ1-4, with a weak D call TRBD1 (5 bases). The CDR3 is made up of 14 amino acids. Trimming cost V 4 bases and J 5 bases, with 11 bases left between them. Germline CDR1 reads LGHDT; CDR2 reads YNNKEL (reference sequence).